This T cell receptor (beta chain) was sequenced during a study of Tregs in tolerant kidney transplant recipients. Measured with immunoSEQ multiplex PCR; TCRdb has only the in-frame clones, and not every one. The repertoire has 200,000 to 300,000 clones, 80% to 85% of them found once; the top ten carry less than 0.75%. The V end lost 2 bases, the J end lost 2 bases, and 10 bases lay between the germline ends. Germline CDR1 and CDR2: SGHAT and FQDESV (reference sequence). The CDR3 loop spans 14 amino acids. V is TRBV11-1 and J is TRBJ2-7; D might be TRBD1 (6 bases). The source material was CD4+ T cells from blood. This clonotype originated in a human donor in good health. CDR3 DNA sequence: TGTGCCAGCAGCTTATCAGGGGTTCCCTACGAGCAGTACTTC. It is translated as CASSLSGVPYEQYF.